This entry describes one T cell receptor (beta chain). This sample is drawn from a study of blood T cell repertoires in COVID-19. Whole-study context: PBMCs, B-cell-depleted T cells, or T cells were the source of the cDNA or gDNA that made up the material.

Here immunoSEQ multiplex PCR was the method, and the copy in TCRdb shows in-frame clones only, minus some. The sample records about 68,000 clones, roughly 80% being singletons. The sequenced sample consisted of peripheral blood. This sequence originates from a man in his fifties with active COVID-19.

DNA for the CDR3: TGCGCCAGCAGCCCTGGACAGTCCAGTAATGAAAAACTGTTTTTT. Encoded protein: CASSPGQSSNEKLFF. The V call is TRBV4-3, the J call TRBJ1-4; D possibly corresponds to TRBD1 (6 bases). Germline V gene lookup returns CDR1 LGHNA and CDR2 YSLEER. The CDR3 is made up of 15 amino acids. V lost 4 bases and J 4 bases, leaving 13 bases between the germline ends.